Below are 22 T cell receptor beta chains sequenced from a single sample in a study of post-analysis software for immune sequencing data. The library was made from cDNA and included unique molecular identifiers. TCRdb fed the PCR reads into MiXCR, producing one record per CDR3 protein. This table has 650,000 to 900,000 distinct CDR3 sequences, 40% to 55% appearing once. General study results and limits: The five TRBV segments detected at higher frequency in patients than in controls included TRBV5-6, TRBV5-1 and TRBV20-1.

These receptors have no known antigen. Sequenced sample: blood. The receptors come from a girl between 5 and 17 years old with multiple sclerosis.

This chain connects TRBV10-3 to TRBJ2-3; perhaps TRBD2 as D (6 bases). Trimming stripped 5 bases from V and 2 bases from J, with 11 bases between. The CDR3 is 14 amino acids. Per the germline V gene, CDR1 is ENHRY and CDR2 is SYGVKD. The CDR3 region is CAISPGGPTDTQYF. CDR3 bases: TGTGCCATCAGTCCCGGAGGGCCCACAGATACGCAGTATTTT.

This clonotype came up once. The genes are TRBV7-2 and TRBJ1-1; 7 nucleotides agree with TRBD1. CDR1 is SGHTA, CDR2 FQGNSA, per germline. Trimming at V came to 5 bases and at J to 0 bases, leaving 6 bases not matched to a gene. This CDR3 has 15 residues. The CDR3: CASSQRQGMNTEAFF. In DNA form, the CDR3 reads TGTGCCAGCAGCCAGAGACAGGGAATGAACACTGAAGCTTTCTTT.

Note on this clonotype: The junction departs from germline at one end; a sequencing error may be responsible. This CDR3 is CTSRSGQPQHF. The DNA for the CDR3 is TGCACCAGCCGGTCGGGACAGCCCCAGCATTTT. The gene calls are TRBV5-1 and TRBJ1-5, with unresolved D. The CDR3 has 11 amino acids. The V gene's germline CDR1 is SGHRS and CDR2 YFSETQ.

The gene calls are TRBV5-1 and TRBJ2-1; maybe TRBD2 (6 bases). Trimming removed 0 bases at V and 0 bases at J, with 13 bases between. This CDR3 is built from 17 residues. Germline CDR1 SGHRS, CDR2 YFSETQ. The CDR3 DNA sequence: TGCGCCAGCAGCTTGGGCGGGACGAGGGGCTCCTACAATGAGCAGTTCTTC. Translating gives CASSLGGTRGSYNEQFF. The full variable domain, its missing parts supplied by reference TRBV5-1 and TRBJ2-1, is KAGVTQTPRYLIKTRGQQVTLSCSPISGHRSVSWYQQTPGQGLQFLFEYFSETQRNKGNFPGRFSGRQFSNSRSEMNVSTLELGDSALYLCASSLGGTRGSYNEQFFGPGTRLTVL.

The CDR3 sequence: CASTVTGEQYF. CDR3 DNA: TGTGCCAGCACGGTTACTGGGGAGCAGTACTTC. This rearrangement joins TRBV6-1 to TRBJ2-4; a possible D gene is TRBD2 (5 bases). In germline, CDR1 is MNHNS, CDR2 SASEGT. Trimming shortened V by 7 bases and J by 13 bases, and 14 bases separated the two germline ends. The CDR3 spans 11 residues.

This clonotype was picked up a small number of times. This sequence joins TRBV7-2 and TRBJ1-2, with D possibly TRBD1 on 6 matching bases. The V end was cut by 5 bases, the J end by 4 bases, with 17 bases between. This CDR3 comprises 15 residues. The germline gives CDR1 SGHTA, CDR2 FQGNSA. CDR3 sequence: CASSLIRTDIYGYTF. CDR3 DNA sequence: TGTGCCAGCAGCCTGATACGGACAGATATCTATGGCTACACCTTC.

This clonotype was detected ten times or more. The chain uses TRBV15 and TRBJ2-1, with 8 bases fitting TRBD2. Germline V gives CDR1 LNHNV, CDR2 YYDKDF (reference sequence). CDR3 length equals 15 residues. V lost 5 bases and J lost 6; bases outside the gene matches: 9. As DNA, the CDR3 is TGTGCCACCAGCCTCACAGCGGGGGCCTCCAATGAGCAGTTCTTC. Its protein is CATSLTAGASNEQFF.

V usage is TRBV5-1 and J usage is TRBJ2-1; 7 bases map to TRBD1. The CDR3 contains 15 residues. J gave up 2 bases and V 2 bases, and 4 bases lay outside the gene matches. The germline gives CDR1 SGHRS, CDR2 YFSETQ. Written as DNA, the CDR3 is TGCGCCAGCAGCTTCGGGACAGAAGCCTACAATGAGCAGTTCTTC. The encoded protein is CASSFGTEAYNEQFF.

V and J are TRBV20-1 and TRBJ1-2; 7 nucleotides match TRBD1. There are 13 residues in the CDR3. The V and J ends lost 2 bases and 8 bases, in that order; junction bases with no gene match: 8. Germline assignment: CDR1 DFQATT and CDR2 SNEGSKA (reference sequence). CDR3 bases: TGCAGTGCTAGACACAGGGGATTGGTAGGCTACACCTTC. Its translation is CSARHRGLVGYTF.

J is TRBJ2-7 and V is TRBV6-1; 9 bases are shared with TRBD1. The CDR3 length is 14 residues. Looked up from germline, CDR1 is MNHNS and CDR2 is SASEGT. Germline trimming cut 2 bases from V and 3 bases from J; bases unmatched to any gene: 2. The CDR3 nucleotides are TGTGCCAGCAGTGAACGGGACAGGGTCTACGAGCAGTACTTC. This sequence encodes CASSERDRVYEQYF.

This clonotype was recorded a few times. The V and J genes are TRBV20-1 and TRBJ1-2, with TRBD1 as a possible D gene (5 bases). The length of the CDR3 is 13 residues. CDR1 DFQATT and CDR2 SNEGSKA come from the germline V gene (reference sequence). Between the trimmed V and J ends, which lost 3 bases and 2 bases, there was a span of 10 bases. Here the CDR3 reads CSARGTDNYGYTF. Written as DNA, the CDR3 is TGCAGTGCTAGGGGGACGGACAACTATGGCTACACCTTC.

This chain joins TRBV3-1 and TRBJ2-1; TRBD1 might be the D (6 bases). The V and J ends lost 6 bases and 7 bases respectively, with 25 bases between them. This CDR3 comprises 17 residues. Germline V gene lookup returns CDR1 LGHDT and CDR2 YNNKEL (reference sequence). CDR3 coding DNA: TGTGCCAGCAGTCCAGGGGTAGTTGGGGGCCAGGGGAATGAGCAGTTCTTC. Translating gives CASSPGVVGGQGNEQFF.

The chain joins TRBV27 to TRBJ2-3; 7 bases agree with TRBD2. V trimming: 3 bases; J trimming: 0 bases; junction bases outside the gene matches: 3. Per germline, CDR1 MNHEY and CDR2 SMNVEV (reference sequence). The CDR3 has 15 amino acids. The CDR3 is CASSLGGISTDTQYF. The CDR3 coding sequence is TGTGCCAGCAGTTTGGGGGGGATAAGCACAGATACGCAGTATTTT.

The chain has TRBV5-1 and TRBJ2-5; tentatively, D is TRBD1 or TRBD2 (5 bases each). The V and J ends lost 4 bases and 4 bases respectively, with 8 bases between them. The CDR3 consists of 12 residues. The germline gives CDR1 SGHRS, CDR2 YFSETQ. CDR3 sequence reads: CASSRDGETQYF. In DNA form, the CDR3 reads TGCGCCAGCAGCCGGGACGGAGAGACCCAGTACTTC. Variable domain in full (rest from reference TRBV5-1 and TRBJ2-5): KAGVTQTPRYLIKTRGQQVTLSCSPISGHRSVSWYQQTPGQGLQFLFEYFSETQRNKGNFPGRFSGRQFSNSRSEMNVSTLELGDSALYLCASSRDGETQYFGPGTRLLVL.

This chain uses TRBV12-3 or TRBV12-4 with TRBJ2-1, with D possibly TRBD1 on 6 matching bases. The length of the CDR3 is 13 residues. V lost 6 bases and J 10 bases, leaving 16 bases between the germline ends. The CDR3 DNA sequence: TGTGCCAGCAGACGCGGACAGACAGGAGAGCAGTTCTTC. Encoded protein: CASRRGQTGEQFF.

The rearrangement links TRBV14 to TRBJ1-4; D is perhaps TRBD1 (5 bases). Germline CDR1 is SGHDN and CDR2 is FVKESK. CDR3 size: 15 residues. The V gene lost 5 bases and the J gene lost 7 bases, with 17 bases spanning the gap. CDR3 in amino acids: CASSVGGRAGEKLFF. For the CDR3, the DNA is TGTGCCAGCAGCGTGGGGGGTAGAGCAGGTGAAAAACTGTTTTTT.

CDR3: CASSHGRVLNQPQHF. The CDR3 nucleotides are TGTGCCAGCAGCCATGGACGGGTACTCAATCAGCCCCAGCATTTT. The chain couples TRBV28 to TRBJ1-5; D is unresolved. CDR3 length: 15 amino acids. Per the germline V gene, CDR1 is MDHEN and CDR2 is SYDVKM. The V and J ends lost 6 bases and 3 bases respectively, with 15 bases between them.

The rearrangement uses TRBV29-1 and TRBJ2-7, with 7 bases fitting TRBD2. V shed 4 bases and J 1 base; nucleotides not matched to a gene: 10. Germline V CDR1 and CDR2: SQVTM, ANQGSEA. CDR3 size: 15 residues. The CDR3 here is CSVGGGGEVSYEQYF. The CDR3 nucleotides are TGCAGCGTTGGTGGCGGGGGTGAGGTATCCTACGAGCAGTACTTC.

This clonotype was seen a handful of times. The gene calls are TRBV29-1 and TRBJ2-1; D gene unclear. Trimming cost V 7 bases and J 0 bases, with 10 bases left between them. Germline loops: CDR1 SQVTM, CDR2 ANQGSEA. The CDR3 covers 13 residues. DNA for the CDR3: TGCAGCGCCAGCGTGAGCTCCTACAATGAGCAGTTCTTC. Its translation is CSASVSSYNEQFF.

This clonotype was counted between two and nine times. This chain uses TRBV29-1 with TRBJ1-2; D may be TRBD1 (6 bases). This CDR3 is 14 amino acids long. The germline V gene encodes CDR1 SQVTM and CDR2 ANQGSEA. With 7 bases removed from V and 2 bases from J, the gap between germline ends came to 17 bases. The CDR3 loop is CSGPFYQGNYGYTF. The CDR3 nucleotides are TGCAGCGGACCATTCTACCAGGGGAACTATGGCTACACCTTC.

The chain employs TRBV7-3 and TRBJ1-2; D gene unclear. CDR1 and CDR2 from the germline V gene are SGHTA and FQGTGA. Trimming removed 0 bases at V and 0 bases at J, with 8 bases between. The CDR3 contains 15 residues. The CDR3: CASSLTGSANYGYTF. The CDR3, as DNA: TGTGCCAGCAGCTTAACAGGATCCGCTAACTATGGCTACACCTTC.

This clonotype was observed a handful of times. V gene TRBV12-3 or TRBV12-4 combines with J gene TRBJ1-6; 10 positions match TRBD1. This CDR3 is 14 amino acids long. Trimming cost V 6 bases and J 8 bases; bases outside gene matches: 4. The CDR3 is CASRRQGAYSPLHF. DNA of the CDR3: TGTGCCAGCAGGCGACAGGGGGCTTATTCACCCCTCCACTTT.